These T cell receptor beta chains were read from a single sample in a study of OX40 agonist ivuxolimab in advanced cancers. TCRdb's table, derived via immunoSEQ multiplex PCR, lists solely in-frame clones and lacks some. The sample consists of 77,000 or so clones, more than 70% of them appearing once. The input for sequencing was CD4+ or CD8+ T cells sorted from blood, taken in a trial of the OX40 agonist ivuxolimab. All receptors come from an adult with an advanced solid tumor such as melanoma, head and neck, liver or kidney cancer. Each CDR3 is given with its conserved first and last residue. The D gene is left open where the match is weak. Some rows have no size entry. The others give once, few or many, or a class for an expanded clone.

- - TRBJ1-3 TRBV18 16 CASSLRWESSGNTIYF TGTGCCAGCTCACTACGATGGGAAAGCTCTGGAAACACCATATATTTT
- - TRBJ2-5 TRBV5-4 14 CASSPPGVQETQYF TGTGCCAGCAGCCCCCCAGGGGTCCAAGAGACCCAGTACTTC
- - TRBJ1-5 TRBV6-5 13 CASSTGQGQPQHF TGTGCCAGCAGTACGGGACAAGGTCAGCCCCAGCATTTT
- - TRBJ1-2 TRBV4-3 14 CASSQEATNYGYTF TGCGCCAGCAGCCAAGAAGCTACTAACTATGGCTACACCTTC
- TRBD1 TRBJ1-3 TRBV4-1 16 CASSQRQGALGNTIYF TGCGCCAGCAGCCAAAGACAGGGGGCGTTAGGAAACACCATATATTTT
- TRBD2 TRBJ2-1 TRBV5-1 17 CASSLQFSGSSYNEQFF TGCGCCAGCAGCTTACAATTCAGCGGGAGTTCCTACAATGAGCAGTTCTTC
- - TRBJ1-1 TRBV27 12 CASSFRGTEAFF TGTGCCAGCAGTTTTAGGGGTACTGAAGCTTTCTTT
- - TRBJ2-1 TRBV28 14 CASSFGGNINEQFF TGTGCCAGCAGTTTCGGGGGAAACATCAATGAGCAGTTCTTC
- - TRBJ2-2 TRBV5-1 16 CASSWGAAPGTGELFF TGCGCCAGCAGCTGGGGGGCGGCACCCGGGACCGGGGAGCTGTTTTTT
- TRBD2 TRBJ2-4 TRBV27 14 CASRLAGVGNIQYF TGTGCCAGCAGGTTAGCGGGAGTCGGGAACATTCAGTACTTC
- TRBD2 TRBJ2-5 TRBV6-1 16 CASSVLLAGGQETQYF TGTGCCAGCAGTGTTCTTTTAGCGGGGGGCCAAGAGACCCAGTACTTC
- - TRBJ1-4 TRBV4-2 16 CASSQERGAGNEKLFF TGTGCCAGCAGCCAAGAAAGGGGGGCAGGTAATGAAAAACTGTTTTTT
- - TRBJ1-2 TRBV6-5 14 CASSYYPPLYGYTF TGTGCCAGCAGTTATTATCCCCCACTATATGGCTACACCTTC
- TRBD2 TRBJ2-1 TRBV4-2 18 CASSQGIGLAGPGNEQFF TGTGCCAGCAGCCAAGGTATAGGACTAGCGGGTCCAGGGAATGAGCAGTTCTTC
- - TRBJ2-1 TRBV5-1 15 CASSGFTAKGYEQFF TGCGCCAGCAGCGGCTTTACAGCGAAGGGTTATGAGCAGTTCTTC
once - TRBJ2-2 TRBV30 14 CAWIRNTNTGELFF TGTGCCTGGATTAGGAATACGAACACCGGGGAGCTGTTTTTT
few - TRBJ1-6 TRBV9 15 CASSPSGEEHSPLHF TGTGCCAGCAGCCCCTCTGGGGAGGAGCATTCACCCCTCCACTTT
few TRBD1 TRBJ2-7 TRBV5-6 15 CASSSWTGGTGEQYF TGTGCCAGCAGCTCTTGGACAGGGGGCACAGGCGAGCAGTACTTC
- - TRBJ1-1 TRBV30 13 CAWSWGVNTEAFF TGTGCCTGGTCCTGGGGGGTGAACACTGAAGCTTTCTTT
- - TRBJ2-1 TRBV1 16 CTSSQSARDYHNEQFF TGCACCAGCAGCCAATCCGCCCGGGACTACCACAATGAGCAGTTCTTC
- - TRBJ2-2 TRBV12-5 12 CASGLDRGELFF TGTGCTAGTGGTTTAGATAGAGGGGAGCTGTTTTTT
few - TRBJ1-1 TRBV30 11 CAWETNTEAFF TGTGCCTGGGAAACCAACACTGAAGCTTTCTTT
- TRBD1 TRBJ2-1 TRBV5-1 16 CASSLPDRGHGNEQFF TGCGCCAGCAGCTTACCTGACAGGGGGCATGGAAATGAGCAGTTCTTC
- TRBD1 TRBJ2-2 TRBV13 16 CASSSGDRVGTGELFF TGTGCCAGCAGTTCGGGGGACAGGGTCGGCACCGGGGAGCTGTTTTTT
- - TRBJ1-2 TRBV9 14 CASSVAGGESGYTF TGTGCCAGCAGCGTAGCGGGGGGGGAGAGCGGCTACACCTTC
- - TRBJ2-2 TRBV28 17 CASSRGTPGAGTGELFF TGTGCCAGCAGTCGAGGGACTCCAGGGGCTGGCACCGGGGAGCTGTTTTTT
once - TRBJ2-2 TRBV19 17 CASSIPLGSANTGELFF TGTGCCAGTAGTATCCCGCTCGGAAGCGCGAACACCGGGGAGCTGTTTTTT
once - TRBJ2-3 TRBV7-6 11 CASSFSDTQYF TGTGCCAGCAGCTTCTCAGATACGCAGTATTTT
- - TRBJ2-7 TRBV5-1 16 CASSFGLITAGYEQYF TGCGCCAGCAGCTTTGGGCTGATCACAGCGGGCTACGAGCAGTACTTC
- TRBD1 TRBJ2-5 TRBV5-4 16 CASSPETGGAWETQYF TGTGCCAGCAGCCCAGAGACAGGGGGCGCGTGGGAGACCCAGTACTTC
- TRBD1 TRBJ2-7 TRBV7-8 14 CASSSRDRGYEQYF TGTGCCAGCAGCTCCCGGGACAGGGGTTACGAGCAGTACTTC
- - TRBJ1-5 TRBV29-1 12 CSVARGNQPQHF TGCAGCGTAGCGCGGGGGAATCAGCCCCAGCATTTT
few TRBD1 TRBJ2-1 TRBV9 16 CASSWGLPTGGNEQFF TGTGCCAGCAGCTGGGGATTGCCGACAGGGGGAAATGAGCAGTTCTTC
- - TRBJ2-3 TRBV20-1 11 CSAPNGDTQYF TGCAGTGCTCCTAATGGAGATACGCAGTATTTT
few - TRBJ1-2 TRBV28 13 CASTWTDNYGYTF TGTGCCAGCACTTGGACAGATAACTATGGCTACACCTTC
- - TRBJ1-2 TRBV10-3 13 CAIRGTRDYGYTF TGTGCCATCAGGGGGACGCGGGACTATGGCTACACCTTC
- - TRBJ1-4 TRBV5-1 13 CASSFGAGEKLFF TGCGCCAGCAGCTTTGGGGCAGGCGAAAAACTGTTTTTT
- TRBD1 TRBJ2-7 TRBV6-5 15 CASSYSNRGPYEQYF TGTGCCAGCAGTTACTCGAACAGGGGGCCGTACGAGCAGTACTTC
- - TRBJ1-5 TRBV28 11 CASSLWGYQHF TGTGCCAGCAGTTTATGGGGTTACCAGCATTTT